This T cell receptor beta chain was identified in a study of blood T cells in healthy people across ages. The donors, aged about 6 to 95, were healthy Caucasians from Russia. Every sample had a minimum of 6 million PBMCs isolated. The CDR3 consists of 16 residues. V shed 1 base, J shed 4 bases, and the junction held 8 bases outside the gene matches. From germline, CDR1 is LNHNV and CDR2 YYDKDF (reference sequence). This clonotype turned up a few times. It was with a sample-barcoded 5' primer and a J-beta primer mix that a second PCR of about 6 to 12 cycles was run. TCRdb passed the 5' RACE reads through MiXCR, listing each CDR3 protein once. This sample yields over 1,500,000 distinct CDR3 sequences, of which around 42% are seen a single time; more than 20% belongs to the top ten.

The sample was blood. The sequence was obtained from a human donor in good health. The rearrangement uses TRBV15 and TRBJ1-2, with 8 bases identical to TRBD1. The CDR3 DNA reads TGTGCCACCAGCAGAGGCGGCGGACAGGGCGGCTATGGCTACACCTTC. It yields the protein CATSRGGGQGGYGYTF.